This T cell receptor (beta chain) was obtained from a study of cytomegalovirus exposure and HLA in healthy donors. Measured with immunoSEQ multiplex PCR; TCRdb has only the in-frame clones, and not every one. The sample lists about 330,000 clones, roughly nine tenths occurring once. Study results and limitations: Associated with cytomegalovirus, according to the listing, were 150 to 200 TCR beta chains. Most TCR sequences were uncommon, yet certain public TCRs appeared in many donors.

Details on this clone: As yet, its antigen is unknown.

In germline, CDR1 is MNHNS, CDR2 SASEGT. The V and J ends lost 6 bases and 5 bases, in that order; junction bases with no gene match: 5. The CDR3 runs 14 residues. Sequencing was done on a sample of PBMCs. The chain uses TRBV6-1 and TRBJ1-4, with 8 bases identical to TRBD1. This sequence originates from a woman aged 25 to 39 in good health and CMV-seropositive. The CDR3 DNA reads TGTGCCAGCAGCCAGGGGGCGGAAAATGAAAAACTGTTTTTT. This codes for CASSQGAENEKLFF.